A selection of T cell receptor beta chains follows, all from one sample in a study of vaccination effects on CD4 cells after COVID-19. These receptors lack a known antigen. TCRdb's table, derived via immunoSEQ multiplex PCR, lists solely in-frame clones and lacks some. This sample has 45,000 to 60,000 clones; about 75% occur once, and the top ten carry about an eighth. The material sequenced was CD4+ T cells from PBMCs cultured without peptide, taken before COVID-19 vaccination. These receptors came from a human donor who had a prior SARS-CoV-2 infection. CDR3s include the opening cysteine and the closing phenylalanine or tryptophan. The D gene is left open where the match is weak. A row's size may be missing; if present it is once, few, many or a size class.

size: few
D: TRBD2
V: TRBV6-5
J: TRBJ2-7
DNA: TGTGCCAGCAGTTACGAGACTAGCGGGAGGCGCGAGCAGTACTTC
CDR3: CASSYETSGRREQYF

size: once
D: .
V: TRBV12-1
J: TRBJ2-7
DNA: TGTGCCAGCAGCATCCGGACTAGCGGGGGCTACGAGCAGTACTTC
CDR3: CASSIRTSGGYEQYF

size: .
D: .
V: TRBV5-5
J: TRBJ1-1
DNA: TGTGCCAGCAGCTCGAGGGGTGGGGTAGACACTGAAGCTTTCTTT
CDR3: CASSSRGGVDTEAFF

size: .
D: .
V: TRBV6-5
J: TRBJ1-2
DNA: TGTGCCAGCAGTTACCGACCTCGACCCGACTATGGCTACACCTTC
CDR3: CASSYRPRPDYGYTF

size: .
D: .
V: TRBV20-1
J: TRBJ1-2
DNA: TGCAGTGCTAGTTGGGGACTGTTCAATGGCTACACCTTC
CDR3: CSASWGLFNGYTF

size: .
D: TRBD2
V: TRBV5-6
J: TRBJ2-7
DNA: TGTGCCAGCAGCTCCGGACTAGCGTTATTCATTGGGCTTGAGCAGTACTTC
CDR3: CASSSGLALFIGLEQYF

size: .
D: TRBD2
V: TRBV7-3
J: TRBJ2-3
DNA: TGTGCCAGCAGCTTAGGACTAGCGGGGGGAGCAGATACGCAGTATTTT
CDR3: CASSLGLAGGADTQYF

size: .
D: .
V: TRBV18
J: TRBJ1-5
DNA: TGTGCCAGCTCACCACCTGGACGGCAGCCCCAGCATTTT
CDR3: CASSPPGRQPQHF

size: .
D: .
V: TRBV2
J: TRBJ2-7
DNA: TGTGCCAGCACTAACCCCTGGGAAGGGACACCTTCCTACGAGCAGTACTTC
CDR3: CASTNPWEGTPSYEQYF

size: few
D: .
V: TRBV6-2/TRBV6-3
J: TRBJ2-1
DNA: TGTGCCAGCAGTCGAGTCTACAATGAGCAGTTCTTC
CDR3: CASSRVYNEQFF

size: .
D: TRBD2
V: TRBV3-1/TRBV3-2
J: TRBJ2-7
DNA: TGTGCCAGCAGCCTCCGGACTAGCGGAATAACCTACGAGCAGTACTTC
CDR3: CASSLRTSGITYEQYF

size: .
D: .
V: TRBV3-1/TRBV3-2
J: TRBJ2-4
DNA: TGTGCCAGCAGCAATAACGGACTTCTGGGGGCCAAAAACATTCAGTACTTC
CDR3: CASSNNGLLGAKNIQYF

size: .
D: .
V: TRBV5-6
J: TRBJ1-5
DNA: TGTGCCAGCAGCTTGTGGTCCGCTAGCAATCAGCCCCAGCATTTT
CDR3: CASSLWSASNQPQHF

size: .
D: TRBD1
V: TRBV7-2
J: TRBJ2-3
DNA: TGTGCCAGCAGCTTAAAAACAGGGGGGTGGGCAGATACGCAGTATTTT
CDR3: CASSLKTGGWADTQYF

size: few
D: .
V: TRBV29-1
J: TRBJ1-4
DNA: TGCAGCGTTATCGGTCGAAGCGAAAAACTGTTTTTT
CDR3: CSVIGRSEKLFF

size: .
D: TRBD2
V: TRBV30
J: TRBJ2-3
DNA: TGTGCCTGGAGTGTCTTGGGGACCAAAGCGGGAAGGTCAACAGATACGCAGTATTTT
CDR3: CAWSVLGTKAGRSTDTQYF

size: once
D: .
V: TRBV6-5
J: TRBJ2-6
DNA: TGTGCCAGCAGTCGAACAGGGCTTGGGGCCAACGTCCTGACTTTC
CDR3: CASSRTGLGANVLTF

size: .
D: TRBD1
V: TRBV4-2
J: TRBJ1-4
DNA: TGTGCCAGCAGCCAAGATAGACAGGGGGATGAAAAACTGTTTTTT
CDR3: CASSQDRQGDEKLFF

size: .
D: .
V: TRBV19
J: TRBJ2-7
DNA: TGTGCCAGTAGTATTGATCTAGACACAAAAGCCTACGAGCAGTACTTC
CDR3: CASSIDLDTKAYEQYF

size: .
D: TRBD2
V: TRBV27
J: TRBJ2-1
DNA: TGTGCCAGCAGGACTAGCGTTCGGCATGAGCAGTTCTTC
CDR3: CASRTSVRHEQFF

size: .
D: .
V: TRBV4-3
J: TRBJ2-3
DNA: TGCGCCAGCAGCCCCACTCCGGGGGATACGCAGTATTTT
CDR3: CASSPTPGDTQYF

size: .
D: TRBD1
V: TRBV5-5
J: TRBJ1-1
DNA: TGTGCCAGCAGCTCCGTGACAGGGAGCACTGAAGCTTTCTTT
CDR3: CASSSVTGSTEAFF

size: .
D: .
V: TRBV11-2
J: TRBJ2-5
DNA: TGTGCCAGCAGCTTATTTCCGGGATTTAAAGAGACCCAGTACTTC
CDR3: CASSLFPGFKETQYF

size: .
D: .
V: TRBV5-5
J: TRBJ1-2
DNA: TGTGCCAGCAGCTTATCAGGGGCGACGACTAACTATGGCTACACCTTC
CDR3: CASSLSGATTNYGYTF

size: .
D: .
V: TRBV4-1
J: TRBJ2-4
DNA: TGCGCCAGCACCCTCGACCCTCTTGGATCCAAAAACATTCAGTACTTC
CDR3: CASTLDPLGSKNIQYF

size: .
D: .
V: TRBV6-1
J: TRBJ2-7
DNA: TGTGCCAGCAGTGAACGGGGTGACTACGAGCAGTACTTC
CDR3: CASSERGDYEQYF

size: once
D: .
V: TRBV5-1
J: TRBJ2-1
DNA: TGCGCCAGCAGCTTGGGGGGTGCGGGCTCCTACAATGAGCAGTTCTTC
CDR3: CASSLGGAGSYNEQFF

size: once
D: TRBD1
V: TRBV6-5
J: TRBJ1-3
DNA: TGTGCCAGCGGGATCGACAGGGCCTCTGGAAACACCATATATTTT
CDR3: CASGIDRASGNTIYF

size: .
D: .
V: TRBV7-3
J: TRBJ2-1
DNA: TGTGCCAGCAGCTCAAAAGGGGGATACAATGAGCAGTTCTTC
CDR3: CASSSKGGYNEQFF

size: few
D: .
V: TRBV3-1/TRBV3-2
J: TRBJ1-2
DNA: TGTGCCAGCAGCCGGGACTCCTCCAGGGGTGGCTACACCTTC
CDR3: CASSRDSSRGGYTF

size: .
D: .
V: TRBV21-1
J: TRBJ2-1
DNA: TGTGCCAGCAGCATAGGACTAGCGGAGGGCCATGAGCAGTTCTTC
CDR3: CASSIGLAEGHEQFF